These 14 T cell receptor beta chains share one sample of origin, sequenced in a study of blood T cell repertoires in COVID-19. Some clones are missing from TCRdb's copy, which holds only in-frame ones; the method was immunoSEQ multiplex PCR. The repertoire consists of under 300,000 clones, with approximately 84% occurring once and the leading ten covering around 3.6%. Sequenced material: PBMCs or T cells enriched from blood (not recorded which). The receptors stem from a man in his forties or fifties who had recovered from COVID-19.

In its sample, this clone was seen once. The chain is built from TRBV12-3 or TRBV12-4 and TRBJ1-2, with D possibly matching TRBD1 (6 bases). The V end was cut by 6 bases, the J end by 8 bases, with 16 bases between. CDR3 length equals 13 residues. The DNA of the CDR3 is TGTGCCAGCAGCTTGGACGTTGGGGGCGGCTACACCTTC. Translation gives CASSLDVGGGYTF.

The J gene is TRBJ1-4, the V gene TRBV5-5; D not certain. V lost 4 bases and J 7 bases, leaving 11 bases between the germline ends. The V gene's germline CDR1 is SGHKS and CDR2 YYEKEE (reference sequence). The CDR3 totals 13 residues. The CDR3 reads CASSARYGEKLFF. The CDR3 region has the DNA TGTGCCAGCAGCGCCCGGTATGGTGAAAAACTGTTTTTT. The complete variable domain, with remaining parts taken from reference TRBV5-5 and TRBJ1-4, reads DAGVTQSPTHLIKTRGQQVTLRCSPISGHKSVSWYQQVLGQGPQFIFQYYEKEERGRGNFPDRFSARQFPNYSSELNVNALLLGDSALYLCASSARYGEKLFFGSGTQLSVL.

The rearrangement joins TRBV19 to TRBJ1-5; D possibly corresponds to TRBD1 (5 bases). The CDR3 sequence is 15 residues long. The V gene lost 3 bases and the J gene lost 9 bases, with 18 bases spanning the gap. Germline V gene data show CDR1 as LNHDA and CDR2 as SQIVND (reference sequence). CDR3 nucleotide sequence: TGTGCCAGTAGTATTAGGGGTCCAAACTATCGGCCCCAGCATTTT. Protein: CASSIRGPNYRPQHF.

This clone showed up just a few times. This chain connects TRBV9 to TRBJ2-2, with 8 bases matching TRBD1. The CDR3 spans 15 residues. V lost 5 bases to trimming and J lost 1 base; unmatched junction nucleotides: 4. From germline, CDR1 is SGDLS and CDR2 YYNGEE. CDR3 bases: TGTGCCAGCAGTGCCGGGACAGGGAACACCGGGGAGCTGTTTTTT. It translates to CASSAGTGNTGELFF.

The chain combines TRBV19 with TRBJ2-1, with unresolved D. Trimming removed 6 bases at V and 2 bases at J, with 17 bases between. The germline gives CDR1 LNHDA, CDR2 SQIVND (reference sequence). CDR3 size: 16 residues. The DNA for the CDR3 is TGTGCCAGTAGAGAATCGGCGGCGTTTACCTACAATGAGCAGTTCTTC. This codes for CASRESAAFTYNEQFF.

The chain recombines TRBV6-2 or TRBV6-3 with TRBJ2-1; D is unclear. Trimming stripped 4 bases from V and 7 bases from J, with 14 bases between. CDR3 length: 14 residues. The V gene's germline CDR1 is MNHEY and CDR2 SVGEGT. The CDR3 reads CASSSVGDRNEQFF. The CDR3 DNA sequence: TGTGCCAGCAGTTCCGTGGGCGATAGGAATGAGCAGTTCTTC.

This chain links TRBV7-3 with TRBJ1-5; D gene ambiguous. CDR3 length: 15 amino acids. V was cut by 4 bases and J by 5 bases, with 15 bases left in between. In germline, CDR1 is SGHTA, CDR2 FQGTGA. The CDR3 coding sequence is TGTGCCAGCAGCTCCCCCCGAGGGAGCTATCAGCCCCAGCATTTT. Translating it yields CASSSPRGSYQPQHF.

The chain couples TRBV6-5 to TRBJ2-3; D may be TRBD1 (6 bases). CDR1 and CDR2 from the germline V gene are MNHEY and SVGAGI. The CDR3 runs 13 residues. With 6 bases removed from V and 7 bases from J, the gap between germline ends came to 14 bases. CDR3 sequence reads: CASSPQGRNTQYF. The CDR3 DNA reads TGTGCCAGCAGCCCCCAGGGGAGAAATACGCAGTATTTT.

The gene calls are TRBV5-5 and TRBJ2-5; 11 bases are shared with TRBD1. Germline-derived CDR1 and CDR2 are SGHKS and YYEKEE (reference sequence). The CDR3 runs 17 residues. V shed 3 bases and J 5 bases; nucleotides not matched to a gene: 12. The CDR3 region has the DNA TGTGCCAGCAGCTCTCCGGGACAGGGGGATTTAGCGGAGACCCAGTACTTC. Amino acids: CASSSPGQGDLAETQYF.

This clone was seen a handful of times. V is TRBV27 and J is TRBJ1-2; 10 bases line up with TRBD1. Looked up from germline, CDR1 is MNHEY and CDR2 is SMNVEV (reference sequence). This CDR3 is built from 13 residues. Unmatched junction bases numbered 5, after V lost 5 bases and J lost 8 bases. CDR3 DNA: TGTGCCAGCAGTCCCGGGACAGGGGTGGGCTACACCTTC. It yields the protein CASSPGTGVGYTF.

CDR3 in amino acids: CASSLVPSGSDYYEQYF. For the CDR3, the DNA is TGTGCCAGCAGCTTAGTTCCTAGCGGGAGTGATTACTACGAGCAGTACTTC. The V and J genes are TRBV7-2 and TRBJ2-7, with 10 positions matching TRBD2. The germline CDR1 and CDR2 sequences are SGHTA and FQGNSA. With V trimmed by 1 base and J by 3 bases, 9 bases remained unmatched. This CDR3 region has 17 residues.

The chain has TRBV15 and TRBJ2-2, with 7 nucleotides matching TRBD1. Germline values: CDR1 LNHNV, CDR2 YYDKDF (reference sequence). The CDR3 is made up of 14 amino acids. The trim removed 5 bases at V and 7 bases at J, leaving 7 bases unmatched. CDR3 region: CATSSRRGFGELFF. The CDR3 nucleotides are TGTGCCACCAGCTCTCGCAGGGGGTTCGGGGAGCTGTTTTTT.

This clone was seen more than once but under ten times. V gene TRBV3-1 (or the pseudogene TRBV3-2) combines with J gene TRBJ1-3, with 10 bases fitting TRBD1. Germline-derived CDR1 and CDR2 are LGHDT and YNNKEL (reference sequence). The CDR3 has 17 residues. V lost 3 bases and J lost 1; bases outside the gene matches: 6. The DNA of the CDR3 is TGTGCCAGCAGCCAGGGACAGGGGAGAGGGTCTGGAAACACCATATATTTT. Its translation is CASSQGQGRGSGNTIYF.

The CDR3 spells CASRVKRRGVNYEQYF. The CDR3 bases are TGTGCCAGCAGGGTTAAAAGGAGGGGCGTTAATTACGAGCAGTACTTC. The V call is TRBV2, the J call TRBJ2-7, with a tentative D call TRBD2 (6 bases). The V end lost 6 bases, the J end lost 4 bases, and 22 bases lay between the germline ends. Germline-derived CDR1 and CDR2 are SNHLY and FYNNEI. The CDR3 covers 16 residues.